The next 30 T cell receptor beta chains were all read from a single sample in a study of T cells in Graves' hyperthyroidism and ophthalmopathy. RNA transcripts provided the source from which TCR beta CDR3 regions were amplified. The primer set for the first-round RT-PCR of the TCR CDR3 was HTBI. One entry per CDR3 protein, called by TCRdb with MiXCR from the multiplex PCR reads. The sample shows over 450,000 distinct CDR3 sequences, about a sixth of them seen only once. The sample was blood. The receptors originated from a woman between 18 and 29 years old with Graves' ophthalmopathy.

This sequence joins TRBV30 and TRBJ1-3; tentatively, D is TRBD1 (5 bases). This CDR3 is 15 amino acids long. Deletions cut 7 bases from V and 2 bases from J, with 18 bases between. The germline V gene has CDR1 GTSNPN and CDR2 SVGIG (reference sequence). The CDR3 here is CAYTYGTGAGNTIYF. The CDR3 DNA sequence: TGTGCCTACACGTACGGGACTGGCGCTGGAAACACCATATATTTT.

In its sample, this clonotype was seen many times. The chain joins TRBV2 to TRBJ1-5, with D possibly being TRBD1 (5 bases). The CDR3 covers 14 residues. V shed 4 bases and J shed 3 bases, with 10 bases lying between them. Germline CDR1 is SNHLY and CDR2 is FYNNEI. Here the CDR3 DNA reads TGTGCCAGCAGTGGACAGATTGACAATCAGCCCCAGCATTTT. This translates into CASSGQIDNQPQHF.

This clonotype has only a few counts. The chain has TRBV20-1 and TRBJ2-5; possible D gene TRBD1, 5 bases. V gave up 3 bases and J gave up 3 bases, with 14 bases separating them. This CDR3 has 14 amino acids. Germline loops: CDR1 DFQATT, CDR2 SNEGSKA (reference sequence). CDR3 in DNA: TGCAGTGCTAGTCAGGCAGGGTTAGAAGAGACCCAGTACTTC. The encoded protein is CSASQAGLEETQYF.

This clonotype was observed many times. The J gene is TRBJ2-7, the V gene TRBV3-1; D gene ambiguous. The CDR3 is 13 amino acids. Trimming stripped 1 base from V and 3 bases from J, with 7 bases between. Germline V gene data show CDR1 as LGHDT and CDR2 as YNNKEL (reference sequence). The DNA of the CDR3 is TGTGCCAGCAGCCAAGTCGAGAACTACGAGCAGTACTTC. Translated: CASSQVENYEQYF.

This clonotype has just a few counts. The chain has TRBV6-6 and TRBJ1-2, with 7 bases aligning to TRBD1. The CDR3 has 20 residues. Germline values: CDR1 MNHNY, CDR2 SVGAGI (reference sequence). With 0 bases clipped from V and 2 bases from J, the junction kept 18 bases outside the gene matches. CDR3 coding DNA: TGTGCCAGCAGTTACTCCAGGGCGGAGACAGGGAGCGTCTTAAACTATGGCTACACCTTC. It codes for CASSYSRAETGSVLNYGYTF.

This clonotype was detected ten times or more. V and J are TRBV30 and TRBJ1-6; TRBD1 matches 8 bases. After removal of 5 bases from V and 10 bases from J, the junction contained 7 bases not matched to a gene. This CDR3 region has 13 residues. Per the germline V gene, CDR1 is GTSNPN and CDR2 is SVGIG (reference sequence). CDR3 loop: CAWGQGGDSPLHF. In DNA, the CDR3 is TGTGCCTGGGGACAGGGTGGTGACTCACCCCTCCACTTT.

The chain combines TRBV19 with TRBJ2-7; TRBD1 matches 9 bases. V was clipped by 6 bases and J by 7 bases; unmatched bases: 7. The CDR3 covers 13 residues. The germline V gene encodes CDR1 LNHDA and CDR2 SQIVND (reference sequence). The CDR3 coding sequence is TGTGCCAGTAGCAAAAGACAGGGGGAAGAGCAGTACTTC. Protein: CASSKRQGEEQYF.

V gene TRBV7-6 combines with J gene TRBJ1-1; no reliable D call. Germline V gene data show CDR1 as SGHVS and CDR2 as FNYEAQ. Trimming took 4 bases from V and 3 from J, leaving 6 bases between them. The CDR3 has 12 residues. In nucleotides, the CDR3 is TGTGCCAGCAGCTCCTTTGACACTGAAGCTTTCTTT. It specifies CASSSFDTEAFF. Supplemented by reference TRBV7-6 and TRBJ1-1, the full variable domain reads GAGVSQSPRYKVTKRGQDVALRCDPISGHVSLYWYRQALGQGPEFLTYFNYEAQQDKSGLPNDRFSAERPEGSISTLTIQRTEQRDSAMYRCASSSFDTEAFFGQGTRLTVV.

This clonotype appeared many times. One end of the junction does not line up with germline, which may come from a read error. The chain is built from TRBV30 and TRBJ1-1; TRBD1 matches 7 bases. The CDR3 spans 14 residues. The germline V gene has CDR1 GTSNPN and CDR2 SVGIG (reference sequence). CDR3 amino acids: CAWSGGGGGTETFF. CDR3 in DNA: TGTGCCTGGAGTGGCGGAGGAGGGGGCACTGAAACTTTCTTT.

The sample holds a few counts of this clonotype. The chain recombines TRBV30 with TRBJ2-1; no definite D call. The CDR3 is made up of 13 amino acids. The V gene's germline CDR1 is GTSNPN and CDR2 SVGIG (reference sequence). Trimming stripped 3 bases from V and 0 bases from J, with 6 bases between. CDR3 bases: TGTGCCTGGAGGGAGAGCTCCTACAATGAGCAGTTCTTC. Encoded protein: CAWRESSYNEQFF.

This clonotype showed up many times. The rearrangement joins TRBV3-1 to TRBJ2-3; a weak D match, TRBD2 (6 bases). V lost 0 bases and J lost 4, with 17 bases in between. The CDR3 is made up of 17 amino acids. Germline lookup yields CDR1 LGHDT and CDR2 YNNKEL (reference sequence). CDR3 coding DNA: TGTGCCAGCAGCCAAGATTTTGGCGGGGTGAACGCAGATACGCAGTATTTT. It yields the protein CASSQDFGGVNADTQYF.

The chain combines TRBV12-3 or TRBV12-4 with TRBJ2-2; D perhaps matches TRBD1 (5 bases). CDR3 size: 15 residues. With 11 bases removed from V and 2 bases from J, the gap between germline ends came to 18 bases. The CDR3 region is CAVLGQGPNTGELFF. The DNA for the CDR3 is TGTGCCGTCCTGGGGCAGGGCCCTAACACCGGGGAGCTGTTTTTT.

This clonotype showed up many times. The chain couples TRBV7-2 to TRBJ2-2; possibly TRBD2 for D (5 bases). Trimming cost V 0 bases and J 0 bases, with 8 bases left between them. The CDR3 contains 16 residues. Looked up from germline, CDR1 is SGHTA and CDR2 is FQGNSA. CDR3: CASSLADWANTGELFF. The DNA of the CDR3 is TGTGCCAGCAGCTTAGCGGACTGGGCGAACACCGGGGAGCTGTTTTTT. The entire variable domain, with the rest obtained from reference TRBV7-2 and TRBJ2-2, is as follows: GAGVSQSPSNKVTEKGKDVELRCDPISGHTALYWYRQSLGQGLEFLIYFQGNSAPDKSGLPSDRFSAERTGGSVSTLTIQRTQQEDSAVYLCASSLADWANTGELFFGEGSRLTVL.

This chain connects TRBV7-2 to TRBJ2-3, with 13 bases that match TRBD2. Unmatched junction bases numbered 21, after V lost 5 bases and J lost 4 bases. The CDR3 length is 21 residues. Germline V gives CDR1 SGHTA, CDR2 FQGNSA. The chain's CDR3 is CASSPLGGGLAGAGKADTQYF. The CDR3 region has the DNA TGTGCCAGCAGCCCCCTCGGGGGTGGACTAGCGGGAGCAGGAAAGGCAGATACGCAGTATTTT. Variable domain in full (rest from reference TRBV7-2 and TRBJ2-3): GAGVSQSPSNKVTEKGKDVELRCDPISGHTALYWYRQSLGQGLEFLIYFQGNSAPDKSGLPSDRFSAERTGGSVSTLTIQRTQQEDSAVYLCASSPLGGGLAGAGKADTQYFGPGTRLTVL.

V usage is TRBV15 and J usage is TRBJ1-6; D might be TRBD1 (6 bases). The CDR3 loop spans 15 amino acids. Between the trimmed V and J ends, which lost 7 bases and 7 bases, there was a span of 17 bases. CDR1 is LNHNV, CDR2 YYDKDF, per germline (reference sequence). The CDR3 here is CATTRSRGANSPLHF. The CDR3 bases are TGTGCCACCACCCGAAGTCGGGGGGCGAATTCACCCCTCCACTTT.

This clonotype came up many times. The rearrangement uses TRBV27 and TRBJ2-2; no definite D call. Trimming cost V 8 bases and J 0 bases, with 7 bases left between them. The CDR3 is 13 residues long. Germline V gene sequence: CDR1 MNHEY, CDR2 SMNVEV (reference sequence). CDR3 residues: CASRPSNTGELFF. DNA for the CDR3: TGTGCCAGCCGCCCGTCGAACACCGGGGAGCTGTTTTTT.

The chain's CDR3 is CASSLVTDSPLHF. CDR3 nucleotides: TGTGCCAGCAGCTTAGTTACGGATTCACCCCTCCACTTT. This sequence joins TRBV7-9 and TRBJ1-6, with D unclear. Trimming shortened V by 1 base and J by 8 bases, and 6 bases separated the two germline ends. Germline lookup yields CDR1 SEHNR and CDR2 FQNEAQ (reference sequence). The CDR3 contains 13 residues.

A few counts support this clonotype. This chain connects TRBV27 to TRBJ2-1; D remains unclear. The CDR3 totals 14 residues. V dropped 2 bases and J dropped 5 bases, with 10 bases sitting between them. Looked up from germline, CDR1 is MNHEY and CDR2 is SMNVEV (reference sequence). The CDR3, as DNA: TGTGCCAGCAGTTTACAACAAATAAACAATGAGCAGTTCTTC. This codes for CASSLQQINNEQFF.

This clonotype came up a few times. The CDR3: CATSDYGRNEQFF. CDR3 in DNA: TGTGCCACCAGTGATTATGGACGCAATGAGCAGTTCTTC. The genes are TRBV24-1 and TRBJ2-1, with unresolved D. Germline CDR1 reads KGHDR; CDR2 reads SFDVKD. V was cut by 2 bases and J by 6 bases, with 7 bases left in between. The CDR3 loop spans 13 amino acids.

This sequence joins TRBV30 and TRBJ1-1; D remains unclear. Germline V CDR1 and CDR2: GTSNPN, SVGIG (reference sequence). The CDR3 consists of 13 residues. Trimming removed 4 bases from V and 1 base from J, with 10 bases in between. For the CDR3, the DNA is TGTGCCTGGATCCCTGGATGGAACACTGAAGCTTTCTTT. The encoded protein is CAWIPGWNTEAFF.

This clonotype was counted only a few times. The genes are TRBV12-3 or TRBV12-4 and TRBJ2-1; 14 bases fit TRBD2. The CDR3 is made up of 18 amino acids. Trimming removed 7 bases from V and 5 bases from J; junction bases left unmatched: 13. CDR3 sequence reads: CASTGTSGSLEGHNEQFF. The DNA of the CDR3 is TGTGCCAGCACCGGGACTAGCGGGAGCCTCGAGGGGCACAATGAGCAGTTCTTC.

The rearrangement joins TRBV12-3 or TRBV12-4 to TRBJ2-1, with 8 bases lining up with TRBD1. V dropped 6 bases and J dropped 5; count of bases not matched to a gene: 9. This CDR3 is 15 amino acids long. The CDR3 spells CASRIRDRPNNEQFF. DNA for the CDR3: TGTGCCAGCAGGATCCGGGACAGGCCAAACAATGAGCAGTTCTTC.

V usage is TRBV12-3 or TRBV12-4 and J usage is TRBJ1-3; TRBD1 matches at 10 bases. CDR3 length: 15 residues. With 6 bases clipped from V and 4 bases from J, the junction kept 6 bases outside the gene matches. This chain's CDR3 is CASRGQGTLGNTIYF. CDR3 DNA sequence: TGTGCCAGCAGGGGACAGGGGACTCTCGGAAACACCATATATTTT.

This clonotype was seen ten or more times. CDR3 bases: TGTGCCAGCAGTGCTGCACCGAACACTGAAGCTTTCTTT. It encodes CASSAAPNTEAFF. The V and J genes are TRBV6-1 and TRBJ1-1; no clear D gene. The germline CDR1 and CDR2 sequences are MNHNS and SASEGT. The ends were cut back, 4 bases at V and 1 base at J, with 7 bases in the middle. The CDR3 consists of 13 residues.

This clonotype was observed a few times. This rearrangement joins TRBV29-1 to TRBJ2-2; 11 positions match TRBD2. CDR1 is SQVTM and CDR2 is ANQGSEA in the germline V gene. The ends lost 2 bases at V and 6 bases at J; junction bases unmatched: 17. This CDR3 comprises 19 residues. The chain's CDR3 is CSVETPAFSGRAGAGELFF. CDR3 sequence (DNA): TGCAGCGTTGAAACCCCCGCTTTTAGCGGGAGGGCTGGGGCCGGGGAGCTGTTTTTT.

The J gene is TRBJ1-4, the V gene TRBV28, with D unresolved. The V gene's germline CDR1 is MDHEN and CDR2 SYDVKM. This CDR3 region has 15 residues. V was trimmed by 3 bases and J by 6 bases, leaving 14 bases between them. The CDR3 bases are TGTGCCAGCAGTTTGTACCGGGAAGCGGATGAAAAACTGTTTTTT. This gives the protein CASSLYREADEKLFF. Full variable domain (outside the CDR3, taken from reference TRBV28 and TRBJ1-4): DVKVTQSSRYLVKRTGEKVFLECVQDMDHENMFWYRQDPGLGLRLIYFSYDVKMKEKGDIPEGYSVSREKKERFSLILESASTNQTSMYLCASSLYREADEKLFFGSGTQLSVL.

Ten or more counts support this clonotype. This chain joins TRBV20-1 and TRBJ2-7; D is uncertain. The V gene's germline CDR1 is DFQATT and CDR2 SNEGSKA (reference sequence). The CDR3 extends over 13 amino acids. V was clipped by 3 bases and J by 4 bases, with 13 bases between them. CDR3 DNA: TGCAGTGCTAGCCCGCAGAATCATTACGAGCAGTACTTC. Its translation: CSASPQNHYEQYF.

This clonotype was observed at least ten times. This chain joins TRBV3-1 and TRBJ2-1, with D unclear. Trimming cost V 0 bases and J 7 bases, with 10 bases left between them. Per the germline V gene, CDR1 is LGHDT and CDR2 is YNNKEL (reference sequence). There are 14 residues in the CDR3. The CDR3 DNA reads TGTGCCAGCAGCCAAGAGGATAGACCGAATGAGCAGTTCTTC. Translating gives CASSQEDRPNEQFF.

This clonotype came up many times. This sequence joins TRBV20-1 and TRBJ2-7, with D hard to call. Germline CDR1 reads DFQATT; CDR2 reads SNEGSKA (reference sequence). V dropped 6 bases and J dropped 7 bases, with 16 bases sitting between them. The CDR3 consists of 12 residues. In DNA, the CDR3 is TGCAGTGCCAACCCTCTCTTACGGGAGCAGTACTTC. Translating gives CSANPLLREQYF.

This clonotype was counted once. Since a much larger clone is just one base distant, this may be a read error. Written as DNA, the CDR3 is TGTGCCAGCAGTGAACAGGGGGTAGCTAGCGAGCAGTACTTC. It yields the protein CASSEQGVASEQYF. The chain carries TRBV6-1 and TRBJ2-7; 7 bases agree with TRBD1. Trimming removed 2 bases from V and 6 bases from J; junction bases left unmatched: 7. From germline, CDR1 is MNHNS and CDR2 SASEGT. The CDR3 sequence is 14 residues long.